This TCR beta chain was captured by sequencing in a study of blood T cell repertoires in COVID-19. Overall study context: Whether acute or convalescent, the COVID-19 samples came from the United States, Italy and Spain. PBMCs, B-cell-depleted T cells, or T cells were the source of the cDNA or gDNA that made up the material.

Authors' analysis steps: Amplifying reference gene primers gave estimates of nucleated cell counts. The protocol was immunoSEQ multiplex PCR, while the TCRdb copy is restricted to in-frame clones and leaves out a portion. That table supplies the V and J calls and clone size; D and trimming were determined from the DNA. The sample includes about 70,000 clones, 75% to 80% of them seen just once. The CDR3 totals 14 residues. V lost 7 bases and J 1 base, leaving 11 bases between the germline ends. CDR1 is SGHAT, CDR2 FQNNGV, per germline. Material for sequencing was peripheral blood. V and J are TRBV11-2 and TRBJ1-3; the D is unclear. This clonotype originated in a woman aged 55 to 70 with acute or convalescent COVID-19. CDR3 region: CASNVGSSGNTIYF. CDR3 sequence (DNA): TGTGCCAGCAACGTGGGGAGTTCTGGAAACACCATATATTTT.